The 14 T cell receptor beta chains below were found in one sample sequenced in a study of T cell responses to AZD1222 COVID-19 vaccine. Libraries were prepared by immunoSEQ multiplex PCR; TCRdb keeps only in-frame clonotypes and omits some of them. The table lists tens of thousands of clones, about nine tenths of them singletons. The sequencing here drew on peripheral blood, taken 28 days after the second AZD1222 dose. These receptors were obtained from an adult who received the AZD1222 COVID-19 vaccine.

This clone came up once. This chain links TRBV13 with TRBJ1-2; D ambiguous. Trimming left V 0 bases short and J 1 base short, with 9 bases between. The CDR3 is 15 amino acids. Germline lookup yields CDR1 PRHDT and CDR2 FYEKMQ (reference sequence). The CDR3, as DNA: TGTGCCAGCAGCTTAGGCCTCGGCGATAACTATGGCTACACCTTC. Amino acids: CASSLGLGDNYGYTF.

The V call is TRBV30, the J call TRBJ2-1; 7 positions match TRBD2. CDR1 is GTSNPN, CDR2 SVGIG, per germline (reference sequence). V lost 0 bases to trimming and J lost 10 bases; unmatched junction nucleotides: 9. The CDR3 spans 14 residues. CDR3 coding DNA: TGTGCCTGGAGTGTATTTGGTGTACTAGCGGAGCAGTTCTTC. Protein sequence: CAWSVFGVLAEQFF.

The V gene is TRBV7-2, the J gene TRBJ2-5; 10 bases are shared with TRBD2. Trimming cost V 5 bases and J 10 bases; bases outside gene matches: 16. There are 16 residues in the CDR3. CDR1 and CDR2 from the germline V gene are SGHTA and FQGNSA. CDR3 residues: CASSAELAGPKGGQYF. The CDR3 nucleotides read TGTGCCAGCAGCGCCGAACTAGCGGGGCCGAAAGGGGGCCAGTACTTC.

The rearrangement links TRBV2 to TRBJ1-4; unclear D gene. The germline V gene has CDR1 SNHLY and CDR2 FYNNEI. Trimming left V 8 bases short and J 2 bases short, with 6 bases between. This CDR3 is 12 amino acids long. The CDR3 sequence is CASAATNEKLFF. The CDR3 DNA is TGTGCCAGCGCGGCTACTAATGAAAAACTGTTTTTT.

The CDR3 coding sequence is TGTGCCAGCAGCTTGGGGGGGGCCGGGGAGCTGTTTTTT. It specifies CASSLGGAGELFF. The V and J genes are TRBV5-6 and TRBJ2-2, with a weak D call TRBD2 (6 bases). Germline V gene data show CDR1 as SGHDT and CDR2 as YYEEEE. This CDR3 region has 13 residues. V was pared by 0 bases and J by 6 bases, with 6 bases between.

V is TRBV2 and J is TRBJ1-5; a possible D gene is TRBD1 (5 bases). The CDR3 loop spans 17 amino acids. V dropped 5 bases and J dropped 3 bases, with 20 bases sitting between them. From germline, CDR1 is SNHLY and CDR2 FYNNEI. The CDR3 DNA sequence: TGTGCCAGCAGTTCCAGGGAATGGGGTATTAACAATCAGCCCCAGCATTTT. This codes for CASSSREWGINNQPQHF.

This chain connects TRBV28 to TRBJ1-2, with a weak D call TRBD1 (5 bases). This CDR3 spans 17 amino acids. CDR1 is MDHEN, CDR2 SYDVKM, per germline. Trimming cost V 2 bases and J 5 bases, with 21 bases left between them. CDR3 residues: CASSLGSRDGEIYGYTF. For the CDR3, the DNA is TGTGCCAGCAGTTTAGGTTCCCGGGACGGAGAAATATATGGCTACACCTTC.

The chain couples TRBV6-1 to TRBJ2-7, with 9 positions matching TRBD2. The CDR3 runs 16 residues. V was clipped by 1 base and J by 4 bases; unmatched bases: 8. Germline V lookup: CDR1 MNHNS, CDR2 SASEGT. CDR3 protein: CASSEGSASGGYEQYV. The DNA for the CDR3 is TGTGCCAGCAGTGAAGGATCGGCAAGCGGGGGGTACGAGCAGTACGTC.

V usage is TRBV5-1 and J usage is TRBJ2-7, with a possible D match to TRBD1 (7 bases). This CDR3 comprises 19 residues. The germline gives CDR1 SGHRS, CDR2 YFSETQ. Trimming left V 4 bases short and J 3 bases short, with 29 bases between. As DNA, the CDR3 is TGCGCCAGCAGCCCAAGTACGGTCAAGGGGGGACAGCTCTACTACGAGCAGTACTTC. Its translation is CASSPSTVKGGQLYYEQYF. Looking up the rest from reference TRBV5-1 and TRBJ2-7 gives the full variable domain: KAGVTQTPRYLIKTRGQQVTLSCSPISGHRSVSWYQQTPGQGLQFLFEYFSETQRNKGNFPGRFSGRQFSNSRSEMNVSTLELGDSALYLCASSPSTVKGGQLYYEQYFGPGTRLTVT.

The V and J genes are TRBV27 and TRBJ2-7, with a possible D match to TRBD2 (6 bases). The CDR3 covers 15 residues. In germline, CDR1 is MNHEY, CDR2 SMNVEV (reference sequence). Trimming removed 6 bases from V and 2 bases from J, with 17 bases in between. The CDR3 DNA reads TGTGCCAGCAGCCTACGGGCGGGGCGAGCCTACGAGCAGTACTTC. Translation: CASSLRAGRAYEQYF.

The chain has TRBV29-1 and TRBJ2-5; TRBD2 matches at 7 bases. CDR3 length equals 12 residues. Germline CDR1 reads SQVTM; CDR2 reads ANQGSEA. V was clipped by 6 bases and J by 5 bases; unmatched bases: 6. In nucleotides, the CDR3 is TGCAGCGTAATGCAGGGAGGGGAGACCCAGTACTTC. It specifies CSVMQGGETQYF.

This chain links TRBV4-2 with TRBJ1-1; D gene uncertain. The germline CDR1 and CDR2 sequences are LGHNA and YNFKEQ. This CDR3 region has 14 residues. V shed 1 base and J shed 0 bases, with 6 bases lying between them. Here the CDR3 DNA reads TGTGCCAGCAGCCAAGCCCTACTGAACACTGAAGCTTTCTTT. Translated: CASSQALLNTEAFF.

V gene TRBV2 combines with J gene TRBJ1-2; maybe TRBD1 (5 bases). The CDR3 runs 13 residues. Trimming stripped 10 bases from V and 11 bases from J, with 23 bases between. Germline CDR1 and CDR2: SNHLY and FYNNEI. The CDR3 loop is CATRVAGRTGYTF. In DNA, the CDR3 is TGTGCCACCCGGGTGGCAGGGAGAACTGGTTACACCTTC.

DNA for the CDR3: TGTGCCAGCAGCTTCGAAGGACAGGGTCATGGAAACACCATATATTTT. It encodes CASSFEGQGHGNTIYF. The chain employs TRBV5-6 and TRBJ1-3, with 8 bases identical to TRBD1. Germline V gene data show CDR1 as SGHDT and CDR2 as YYEEEE. CDR3 length equals 16 residues. Trimming at V came to 2 bases and at J to 3 bases, leaving 7 bases not matched to a gene.